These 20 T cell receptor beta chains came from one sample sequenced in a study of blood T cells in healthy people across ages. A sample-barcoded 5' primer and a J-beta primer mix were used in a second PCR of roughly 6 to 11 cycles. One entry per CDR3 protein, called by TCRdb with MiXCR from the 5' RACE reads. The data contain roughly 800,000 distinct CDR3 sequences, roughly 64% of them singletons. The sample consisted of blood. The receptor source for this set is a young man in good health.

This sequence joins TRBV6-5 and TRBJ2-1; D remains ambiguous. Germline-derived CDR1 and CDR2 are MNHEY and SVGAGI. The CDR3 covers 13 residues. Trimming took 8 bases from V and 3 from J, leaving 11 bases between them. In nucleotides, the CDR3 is TGTGCCAGCGCCGGTACCATCTACAATGAGCAGTTCTTC. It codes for CASAGTIYNEQFF.

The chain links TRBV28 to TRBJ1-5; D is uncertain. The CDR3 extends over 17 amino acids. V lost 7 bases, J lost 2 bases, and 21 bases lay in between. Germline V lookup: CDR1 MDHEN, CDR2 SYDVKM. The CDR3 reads CASTSRPDRRGNQPQHF. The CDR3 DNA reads TGTGCCAGCACCTCTAGACCGGACCGGCGGGGCAATCAGCCCCAGCATTTT.

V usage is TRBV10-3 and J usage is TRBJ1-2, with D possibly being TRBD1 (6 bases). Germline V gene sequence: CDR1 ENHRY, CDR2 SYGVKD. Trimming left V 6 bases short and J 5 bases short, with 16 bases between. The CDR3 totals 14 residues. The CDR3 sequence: CAISRDTGKYGYTF. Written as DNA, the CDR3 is TGTGCCATCAGCCGGGACACCGGGAAGTATGGCTACACCTTC.

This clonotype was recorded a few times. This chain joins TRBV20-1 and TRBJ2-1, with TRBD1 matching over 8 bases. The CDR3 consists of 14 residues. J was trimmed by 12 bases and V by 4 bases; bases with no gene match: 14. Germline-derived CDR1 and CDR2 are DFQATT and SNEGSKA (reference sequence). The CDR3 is CSAKPTGTGRGQFF. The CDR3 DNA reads TGCAGTGCTAAGCCTACCGGGACAGGCCGGGGGCAGTTCTTC.

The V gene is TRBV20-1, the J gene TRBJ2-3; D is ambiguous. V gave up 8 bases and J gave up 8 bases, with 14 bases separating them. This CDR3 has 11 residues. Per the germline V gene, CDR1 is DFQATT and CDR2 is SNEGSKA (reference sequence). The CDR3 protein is CSLGPGGTQYF. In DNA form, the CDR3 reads TGCAGTTTGGGCCCGGGCGGTACGCAGTATTTT.

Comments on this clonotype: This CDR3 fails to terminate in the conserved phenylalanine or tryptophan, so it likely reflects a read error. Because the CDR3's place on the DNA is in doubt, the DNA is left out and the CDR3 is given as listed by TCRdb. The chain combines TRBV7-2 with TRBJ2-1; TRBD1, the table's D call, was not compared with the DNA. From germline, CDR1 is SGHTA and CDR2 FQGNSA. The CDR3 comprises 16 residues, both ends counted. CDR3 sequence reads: CASSGQMGSNGYTFGS.

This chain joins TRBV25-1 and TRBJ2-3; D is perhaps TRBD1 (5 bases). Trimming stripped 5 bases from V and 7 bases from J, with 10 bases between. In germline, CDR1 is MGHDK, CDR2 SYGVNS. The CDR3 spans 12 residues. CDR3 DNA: TGTGCCAGCAGTCCAGGACAATATACGCAGTATTTT. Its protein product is CASSPGQYTQYF.

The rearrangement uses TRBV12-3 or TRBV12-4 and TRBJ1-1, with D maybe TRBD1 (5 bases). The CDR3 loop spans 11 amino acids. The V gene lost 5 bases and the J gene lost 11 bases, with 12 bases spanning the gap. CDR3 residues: CASSLTGGAFF. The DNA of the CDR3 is TGTGCCAGCAGTCTTACAGGTGGGGCTTTCTTT.

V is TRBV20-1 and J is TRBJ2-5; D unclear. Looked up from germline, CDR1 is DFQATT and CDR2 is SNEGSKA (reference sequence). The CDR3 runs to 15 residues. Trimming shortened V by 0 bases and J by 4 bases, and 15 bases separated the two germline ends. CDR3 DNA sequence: TGCAGTGCTAGAGACACCCAGTGGGGTCGAGAGACCCAGTACTTC. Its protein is CSARDTQWGRETQYF.

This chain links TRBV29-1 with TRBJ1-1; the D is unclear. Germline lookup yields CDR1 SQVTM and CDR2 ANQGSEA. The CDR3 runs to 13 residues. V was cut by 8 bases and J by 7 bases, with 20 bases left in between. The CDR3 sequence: CSSARAMDGEAFF. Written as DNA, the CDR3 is TGCAGCTCCGCCCGCGCGATGGATGGTGAAGCTTTCTTT.

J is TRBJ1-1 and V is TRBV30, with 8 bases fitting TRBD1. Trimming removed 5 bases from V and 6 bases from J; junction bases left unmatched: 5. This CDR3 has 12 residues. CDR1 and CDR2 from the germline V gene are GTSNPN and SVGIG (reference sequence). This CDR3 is CAWQGAQPEAFF. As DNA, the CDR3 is TGTGCCTGGCAGGGGGCGCAACCTGAAGCTTTCTTT. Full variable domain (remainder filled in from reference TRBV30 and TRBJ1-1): SQTIHQWPATLVQPVGSPLSLECTVEGTSNPNLYWYRQAAGRGLQLLFYSVGIGQISSEVPQNLSASRPQDRQFILSSKKLLLSDSGFYLCAWQGAQPEAFFGQGTRLTVV.

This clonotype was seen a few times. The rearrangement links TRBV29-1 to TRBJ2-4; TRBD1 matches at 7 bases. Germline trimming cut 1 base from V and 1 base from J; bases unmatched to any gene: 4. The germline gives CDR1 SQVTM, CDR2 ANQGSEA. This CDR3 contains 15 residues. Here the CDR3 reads CSVEVLQGAKNIQYF. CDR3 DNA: TGCAGCGTTGAAGTACTACAGGGGGCCAAAAACATTCAGTACTTC.

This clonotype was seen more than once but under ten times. The CDR3 spells CASSQDRSHEQYF. CDR3 bases: TGTGCCAGCAGCCAAGATAGGTCCCACGAGCAGTACTTC. The rearrangement uses TRBV4-2 and TRBJ2-7, with D unresolved. The V end lost 0 bases, the J end lost 5 bases, and 8 bases lay between the germline ends. This CDR3 is 13 amino acids long. CDR1 and CDR2 (germline): LGHNA, YNFKEQ.

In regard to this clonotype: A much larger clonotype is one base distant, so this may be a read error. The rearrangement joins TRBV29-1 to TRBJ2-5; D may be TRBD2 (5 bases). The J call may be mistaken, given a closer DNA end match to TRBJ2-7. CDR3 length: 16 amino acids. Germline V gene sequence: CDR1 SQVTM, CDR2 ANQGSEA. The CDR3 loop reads CGVAGASGQQVIEQYF. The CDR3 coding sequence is TGCGGCGTTGCGGGCGCGTCTGGTCAGCAGGTTATCGAGCAGTACTTC.

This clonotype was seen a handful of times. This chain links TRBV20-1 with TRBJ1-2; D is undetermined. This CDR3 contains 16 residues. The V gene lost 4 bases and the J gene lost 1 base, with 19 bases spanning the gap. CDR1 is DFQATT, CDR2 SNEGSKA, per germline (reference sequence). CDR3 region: CSANSGIGDSNYGYTF. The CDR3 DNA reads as TGCAGTGCTAATTCGGGAATTGGGGATAGTAACTATGGCTACACCTTC.

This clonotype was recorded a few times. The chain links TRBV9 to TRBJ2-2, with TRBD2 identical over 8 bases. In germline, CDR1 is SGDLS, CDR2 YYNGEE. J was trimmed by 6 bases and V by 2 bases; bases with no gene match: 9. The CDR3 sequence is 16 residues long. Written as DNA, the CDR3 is TGTGCCAGCAGCGTTTCCAGCGGGAGCCGGGCCGGGGAGCTGTTTTTT. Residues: CASSVSSGSRAGELFF.

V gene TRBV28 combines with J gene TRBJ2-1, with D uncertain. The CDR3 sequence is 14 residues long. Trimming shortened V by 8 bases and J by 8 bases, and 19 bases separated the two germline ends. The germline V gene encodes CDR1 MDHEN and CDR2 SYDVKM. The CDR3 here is CASFSQDTSDEQFF. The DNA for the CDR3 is TGTGCCAGCTTCTCTCAGGATACCTCGGATGAGCAGTTCTTC.

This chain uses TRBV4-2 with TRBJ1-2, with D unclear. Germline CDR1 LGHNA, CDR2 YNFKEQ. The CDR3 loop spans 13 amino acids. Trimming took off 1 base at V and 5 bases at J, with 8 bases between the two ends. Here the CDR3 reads CASSQAEAYGYTF. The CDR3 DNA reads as TGTGCCAGCAGCCAAGCGGAGGCTTATGGCTACACCTTC.

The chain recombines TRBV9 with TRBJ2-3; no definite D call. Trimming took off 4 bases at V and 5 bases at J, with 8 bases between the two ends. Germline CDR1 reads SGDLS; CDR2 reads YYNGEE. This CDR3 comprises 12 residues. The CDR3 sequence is CASSTTLDTQYF. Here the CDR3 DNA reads TGTGCCAGCAGCACGACCTTAGATACGCAGTATTTT.

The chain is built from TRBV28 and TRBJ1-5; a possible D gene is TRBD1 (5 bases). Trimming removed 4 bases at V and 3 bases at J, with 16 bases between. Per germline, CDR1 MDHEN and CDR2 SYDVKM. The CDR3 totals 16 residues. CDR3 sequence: CASSSGAGVVNQPQHF. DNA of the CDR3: TGTGCCAGCAGTTCCGGTGCGGGGGTGGTCAATCAGCCCCAGCATTTT.